Listed below are T cell receptor beta chains from one sample, sequenced in a study of technical replicates of blood from a handful of donors. Data came from immunoSEQ multiplex PCR; TCRdb stores just in-frame clones and leaves some out. The profile shows some 74,000 clones, 75% to 90% of them singletons. The sample taken for sequencing was T cells isolated from PBMCs. These receptors came from a human donor in good health. Each CDR3 is given with its conserved first and last residue. A D gene is named only where the DNA matches it firmly. Clone size is given for some rows only: seen once, a few or many times, or a class if the clone is expanded.

V gene: TRBV14
clone size: NA
D gene: TRBD2
J gene: TRBJ2-7
CDR3 DNA: TGTGCCAGCAGCCAAGATCTAGCGGGCAGCGATGAGCAGTACTTC
CDR3 protein: CASSQDLAGSDEQYF

V gene: TRBV10-3
clone size: NA
D gene: TRBD1
J gene: TRBJ2-7
CDR3 DNA: TGTGCCATTCGGGACAGGACCTACGAGCAGTACTTC
CDR3 protein: CAIRDRTYEQYF

V gene: TRBV5-4
clone size: NA
D gene: TRBD1
J gene: TRBJ2-1
CDR3 DNA: TGTGCCAGCAGCCTCGACAGGGACCCTTACAATGAGCAGTTCTTC
CDR3 protein: CASSLDRDPYNEQFF

V gene: TRBV4-1
clone size: NA
D gene: NA
J gene: TRBJ1-5
CDR3 DNA: TGCGCCAGCAGCCAAGGGAGACCGGCTAGCAATCAGCCCCAGCATTTT
CDR3 protein: CASSQGRPASNQPQHF

V gene: TRBV28
clone size: NA
D gene: NA
J gene: TRBJ2-5
CDR3 DNA: TGTGCCAGCAGCGTACTCGGGTTAGCCGAGACCCAGTACTTC
CDR3 protein: CASSVLGLAETQYF

V gene: TRBV27
clone size: NA
D gene: TRBD2
J gene: TRBJ2-7
CDR3 DNA: TGTGCCAGCAGTTTCCTAGCGGGAGGGCAAAGGGCGTACGAGCAGTACTTC
CDR3 protein: CASSFLAGGQRAYEQYF

V gene: TRBV7-9
clone size: once
D gene: TRBD2
J gene: TRBJ2-2
CDR3 DNA: TGTGCCAGCAGCTCTTGGACTAGCGGTAACACCGGGGAGCTGTTTTTT
CDR3 protein: CASSSWTSGNTGELFF

V gene: TRBV5-4
clone size: NA
D gene: NA
J gene: TRBJ2-5
CDR3 DNA: TGTGCCAGCACCTCCCGTGGGGGGATCCAAGAGACCCAGTACTTC
CDR3 protein: CASTSRGGIQETQYF

V gene: TRBV27
clone size: once
D gene: NA
J gene: TRBJ1-5
CDR3 DNA: TGTGCCAGCAGCCTCTCCTTTCCAATACATAATCAGCCCCAGCATTTT
CDR3 protein: CASSLSFPIHNQPQHF

V gene: TRBV27
clone size: NA
D gene: TRBD1
J gene: TRBJ2-7
CDR3 DNA: TGTGCCAGCAGTTTACAGGGGGCCGGCGAGCAGTACTTC
CDR3 protein: CASSLQGAGEQYF

V gene: TRBV2
clone size: NA
D gene: NA
J gene: TRBJ2-7
CDR3 DNA: TGTGCCACCCAACCAGGGCATCACGAGCAGTACTTC
CDR3 protein: CATQPGHHEQYF

V gene: TRBV10-3
clone size: few
D gene: TRBD1
J gene: TRBJ1-1
CDR3 DNA: TGTGCCACTAGGGACAGGGAATTCACTGAAGCTTTCTTT
CDR3 protein: CATRDREFTEAFF

V gene: TRBV29-1
clone size: few
D gene: NA
J gene: TRBJ1-1
CDR3 DNA: TGCAGCGTTGATCGTACGGGGATGAGCACTGAAGCTTTCTTT
CDR3 protein: CSVDRTGMSTEAFF

V gene: TRBV29-1
clone size: NA
D gene: NA
J gene: TRBJ2-5
CDR3 DNA: TGCAGCGTTGAAGAAGGGGGAACAGGCGGCAACCTAGACTTC
CDR3 protein: CSVEEGGTGGNLDF

V gene: TRBV12-5
clone size: NA
D gene: TRBD1
J gene: TRBJ2-5
CDR3 DNA: TGTGCTAGTGGTCCCCCTGGGACAGGGTGGGAGACCCAGTACTTC
CDR3 protein: CASGPPGTGWETQYF

V gene: TRBV28
clone size: NA
D gene: NA
J gene: TRBJ1-1
CDR3 DNA: TGTGCCAGCAGGGCTCGTCTAGGGGACACTGAAGCTTTCTTT
CDR3 protein: CASRARLGDTEAFF

V gene: TRBV19
clone size: NA
D gene: TRBD2
J gene: TRBJ2-1
CDR3 DNA: TGTGCCAGTAGTATCCTAGCGGGCGCCTCCTACAATGAGCAGTTCTTC
CDR3 protein: CASSILAGASYNEQFF

V gene: TRBV5-1
clone size: NA
D gene: NA
J gene: TRBJ1-1
CDR3 DNA: TGCGCCAGCAGCTTGGACGGGGTTGGGTACACTGAAGCTTTCTTT
CDR3 protein: CASSLDGVGYTEAFF

V gene: TRBV19
clone size: NA
D gene: TRBD1
J gene: TRBJ1-2
CDR3 DNA: TGTGCCAGTACTGACAGGGAGAACTATGGCTACACCTTC
CDR3 protein: CASTDRENYGYTF

V gene: TRBV29-1
clone size: NA
D gene: NA
J gene: TRBJ2-2
CDR3 DNA: TGCAGCGTTGAGACTACCAGGGGGGACCTTTACACCGGGGAGCTGTTTTTT
CDR3 protein: CSVETTRGDLYTGELFF

V gene: TRBV7-6
clone size: NA
D gene: TRBD2
J gene: TRBJ2-7
CDR3 DNA: TGTGCCAGCAGCTTAATGCTAGCGGGAGGTATCGAGCAGTACTTC
CDR3 protein: CASSLMLAGGIEQYF

V gene: TRBV18
clone size: NA
D gene: NA
J gene: TRBJ2-4
CDR3 DNA: TGTGCCAGCTCACTGCGAGGCGACTCGGGGAACATTCAGTACTTC
CDR3 protein: CASSLRGDSGNIQYF

V gene: TRBV4-1
clone size: NA
D gene: TRBD2
J gene: TRBJ2-1
CDR3 DNA: TGCGCCAGCAGCCAAGGACTAGCGGGGAACAATGAGCAGTTCTTC
CDR3 protein: CASSQGLAGNNEQFF

V gene: TRBV7-3
clone size: NA
D gene: TRBD1
J gene: TRBJ2-5
CDR3 DNA: TGTGCCAGCAGCTCACTCAGGGGGCCGGAGACCCAGTACTTC
CDR3 protein: CASSSLRGPETQYF

V gene: TRBV6-1
clone size: NA
D gene: NA
J gene: TRBJ1-1
CDR3 DNA: TGTGCCAGCAGTGAAATAAGGGGGTATCCAGCTTTCTTT
CDR3 protein: CASSEIRGYPAFF

V gene: TRBV2
clone size: NA
D gene: NA
J gene: TRBJ1-1
CDR3 DNA: TGTGCCAGCAGTTCTCAGGTGGACACTGAAGCTTTCTTT
CDR3 protein: CASSSQVDTEAFF

V gene: TRBV15
clone size: few
D gene: TRBD1
J gene: TRBJ2-5
CDR3 DNA: TGTGCCACCAGCAGAGCGGGACAGCAAGAGACCCAGTACTTC
CDR3 protein: CATSRAGQQETQYF

V gene: TRBV7-9
clone size: NA
D gene: NA
J gene: TRBJ2-3
CDR3 DNA: TGTGCCAGCAGCTTTAGAGGCACAGATACGCAGTATTTT
CDR3 protein: CASSFRGTDTQYF

V gene: TRBV27
clone size: NA
D gene: TRBD1
J gene: TRBJ1-4
CDR3 DNA: TGTGCCAGCAGGGACAGGGTCGAGGAAAAACTGTTTTTT
CDR3 protein: CASRDRVEEKLFF